This TCR beta chain was sequenced for a study of T cell changes during pregnancy in multiple sclerosis. The repertoire was sequenced with immunoSEQ multiplex PCR; TCRdb's copy has only in-frame clones and lacks some. The profile covers about 26,000 clones, with 85% to 90% appearing a single time and roughly 15% taken by the ten largest. The V segment lost 6 bases and the J segment 5 bases; nucleotides outside the gene matches: 6. The length of the CDR3 is 14 residues. Germline V lookup: CDR1 MNHEY, CDR2 SMNVEV (reference sequence). Sequences were derived from CD8+ T cells from peripheral blood mononuclear cells, sampled in the second trimester of pregnancy. The chain links TRBV27 to TRBJ1-5; 8 bases agree with TRBD1. The sequence came from a female donor with multiple sclerosis, enrolled in a pregnancy study. This chain's CDR3 is CASSLGQGDQPQHF. In DNA, the CDR3 is TGTGCCAGCAGCCTCGGACAGGGCGATCAGCCCCAGCATTTT.